The clone carrying this T cell receptor (beta chain) has just a few counts. Clones were sequenced by immunoSEQ multiplex PCR, and TCRdb holds only the in-frame ones, with some missing. This table holds tens of thousands of clones, 70% to 85% found once. This sample is drawn from a study of OX40 agonist ivuxolimab in advanced cancers. The specimen was CD4+ or CD8+ T cells sorted from blood, collected in a trial of the OX40 agonist ivuxolimab. This sequence was found in an adult with an advanced solid tumor such as melanoma, head and neck, liver or kidney cancer.

In DNA, the CDR3 is TGTGCCAGCAGCCAAGCCGGGCCGGCTGGCAATCAGCCCCAGCATTTT. Encoded protein: CASSQAGPAGNQPQHF. This sequence joins TRBV4-2 and TRBJ1-5; D is undetermined. The germline CDR1 and CDR2 sequences are LGHNA and YNFKEQ. The CDR3 is 16 residues long. Trimming stripped 1 base from V and 2 bases from J, with 12 bases between.